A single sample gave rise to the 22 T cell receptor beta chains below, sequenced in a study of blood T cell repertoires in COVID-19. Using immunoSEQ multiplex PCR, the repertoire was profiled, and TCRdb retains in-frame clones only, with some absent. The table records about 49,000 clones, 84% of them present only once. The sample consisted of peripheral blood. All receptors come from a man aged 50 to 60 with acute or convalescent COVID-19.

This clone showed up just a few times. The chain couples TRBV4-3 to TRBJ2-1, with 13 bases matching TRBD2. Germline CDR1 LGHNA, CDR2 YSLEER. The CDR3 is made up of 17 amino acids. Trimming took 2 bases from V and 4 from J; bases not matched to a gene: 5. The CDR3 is CASSQSLGLAGYNEQFF. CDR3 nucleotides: TGCGCCAGCAGCCAAAGTTTGGGACTAGCGGGGTACAATGAGCAGTTCTTC.

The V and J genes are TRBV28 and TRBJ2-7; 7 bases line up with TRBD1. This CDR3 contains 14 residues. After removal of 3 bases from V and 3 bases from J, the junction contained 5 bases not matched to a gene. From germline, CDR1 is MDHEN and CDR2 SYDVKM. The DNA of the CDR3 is TGTGCCAGCAGTTTGAGAGGGGGCGTCTACGAGCAGTACTTC. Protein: CASSLRGGVYEQYF.

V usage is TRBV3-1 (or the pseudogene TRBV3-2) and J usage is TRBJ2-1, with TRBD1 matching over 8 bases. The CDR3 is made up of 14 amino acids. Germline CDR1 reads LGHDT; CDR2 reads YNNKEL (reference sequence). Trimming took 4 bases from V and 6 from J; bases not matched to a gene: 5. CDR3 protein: CASSRQGTINEQFF. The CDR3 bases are TGTGCCAGCAGCCGACAGGGGACCATCAATGAGCAGTTCTTC.

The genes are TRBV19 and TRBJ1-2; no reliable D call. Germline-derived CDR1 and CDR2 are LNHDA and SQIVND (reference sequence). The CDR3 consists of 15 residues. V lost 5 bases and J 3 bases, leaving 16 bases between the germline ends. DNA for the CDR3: TGTGCCAGTAGTTGGGCCAGCCCGCCCCACTATGGCTACACCTTC. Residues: CASSWASPPHYGYTF.

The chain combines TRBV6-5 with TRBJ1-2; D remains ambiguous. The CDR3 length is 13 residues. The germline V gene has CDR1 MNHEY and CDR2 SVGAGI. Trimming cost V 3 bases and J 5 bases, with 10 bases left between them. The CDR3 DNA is TGTGCCAGCAGTTATTCCGCGGGATATGGCTACACCTTC. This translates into CASSYSAGYGYTF.

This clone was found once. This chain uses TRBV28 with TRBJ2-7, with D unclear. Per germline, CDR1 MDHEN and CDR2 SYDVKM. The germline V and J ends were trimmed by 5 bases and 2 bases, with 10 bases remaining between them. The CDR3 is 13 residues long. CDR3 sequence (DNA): TGTGCCAGCAGTCTTCAGAACCCCTACGAGCAGTACTTC. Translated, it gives CASSLQNPYEQYF.

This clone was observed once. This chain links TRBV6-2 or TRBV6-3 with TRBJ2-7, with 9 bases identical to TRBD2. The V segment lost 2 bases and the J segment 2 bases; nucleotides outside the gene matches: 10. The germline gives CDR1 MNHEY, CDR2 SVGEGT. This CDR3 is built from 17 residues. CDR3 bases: TGTGCCAGCAGTTACCCCGCCCTAGCGGGAAACCCCTACGAGCAGTACTTC. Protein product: CASSYPALAGNPYEQYF.

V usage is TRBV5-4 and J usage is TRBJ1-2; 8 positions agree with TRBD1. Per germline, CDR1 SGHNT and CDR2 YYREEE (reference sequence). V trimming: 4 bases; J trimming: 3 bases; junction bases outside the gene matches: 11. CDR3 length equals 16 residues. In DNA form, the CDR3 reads TGTGCCAGCAGCCCTACAACGGACAGGGTGGACTATGGCTACACCTTC. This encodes CASSPTTDRVDYGYTF.

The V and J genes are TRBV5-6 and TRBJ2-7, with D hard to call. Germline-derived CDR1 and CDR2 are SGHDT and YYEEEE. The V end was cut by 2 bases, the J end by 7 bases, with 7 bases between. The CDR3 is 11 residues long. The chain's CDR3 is CASSFVREQYF. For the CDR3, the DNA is TGTGCCAGCAGCTTTGTGAGGGAGCAGTACTTC.

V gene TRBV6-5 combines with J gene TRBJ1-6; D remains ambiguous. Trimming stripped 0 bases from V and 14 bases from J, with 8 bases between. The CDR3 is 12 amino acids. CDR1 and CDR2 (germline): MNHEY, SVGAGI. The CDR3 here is CASSYSGGALHF. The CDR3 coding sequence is TGTGCCAGCAGTTACTCTGGCGGGGCCCTCCACTTT.

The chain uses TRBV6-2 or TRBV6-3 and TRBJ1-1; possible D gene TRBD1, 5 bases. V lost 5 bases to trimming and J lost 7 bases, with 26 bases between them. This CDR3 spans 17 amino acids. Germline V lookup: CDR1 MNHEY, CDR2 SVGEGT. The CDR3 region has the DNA TGTGCCAGCAGTACCCCCAACCCCCGAGTACAGGTTGATGAAGCTTTCTTT. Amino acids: CASSTPNPRVQVDEAFF.

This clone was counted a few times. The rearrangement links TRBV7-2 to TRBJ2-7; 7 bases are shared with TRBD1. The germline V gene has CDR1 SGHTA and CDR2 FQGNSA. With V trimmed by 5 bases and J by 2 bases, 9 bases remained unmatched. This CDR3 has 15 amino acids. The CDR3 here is CASSPTGTAAYEQYF. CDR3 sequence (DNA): TGTGCCAGCAGCCCCACCGGGACAGCGGCCTACGAGCAGTACTTC.

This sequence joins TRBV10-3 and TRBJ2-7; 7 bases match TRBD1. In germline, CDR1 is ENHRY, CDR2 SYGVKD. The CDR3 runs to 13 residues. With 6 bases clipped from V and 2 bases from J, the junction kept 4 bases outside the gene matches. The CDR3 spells CAIRGTEPYEQYF. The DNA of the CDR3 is TGTGCCATCAGAGGGACAGAACCCTACGAGCAGTACTTC.

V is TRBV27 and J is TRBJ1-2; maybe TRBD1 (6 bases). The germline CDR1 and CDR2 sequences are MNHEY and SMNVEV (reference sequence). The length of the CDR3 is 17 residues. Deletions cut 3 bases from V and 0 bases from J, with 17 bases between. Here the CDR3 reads CASSFRVGQYTNYGYTF. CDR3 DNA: TGTGCCAGCAGTTTTAGAGTCGGACAGTACACTAACTATGGCTACACCTTC.

CDR3 nucleotide sequence: TGTGCCAGCAGATCTAGCACAGATACGCAGTATTTT. Translation: CASRSSTDTQYF. The chain links TRBV6-5 to TRBJ2-3, with no clear D. The CDR3 loop spans 12 amino acids. V lost 6 bases and J 0 bases, leaving 4 bases between the germline ends. Germline V lookup: CDR1 MNHEY, CDR2 SVGAGI.

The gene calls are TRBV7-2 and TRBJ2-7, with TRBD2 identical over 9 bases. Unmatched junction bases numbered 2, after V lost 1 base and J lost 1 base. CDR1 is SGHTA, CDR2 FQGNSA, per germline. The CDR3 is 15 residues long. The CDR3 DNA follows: TGTGCCAGCAGCTTAGGTAGCGGGGGTTCCTACGAGCAGTACTTC. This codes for CASSLGSGGSYEQYF.

The CDR3 loop reads CASSSIRSPHF. CDR3 nucleotides: TGTGCCAGCAGTTCAATACGGTCTCCGCATTTT. The chain recombines TRBV28 with TRBJ1-5; D gene unclear. The CDR3 has 11 residues. With 4 bases removed from V and 15 bases from J, the gap between germline ends came to 13 bases. Per the germline V gene, CDR1 is MDHEN and CDR2 is SYDVKM.

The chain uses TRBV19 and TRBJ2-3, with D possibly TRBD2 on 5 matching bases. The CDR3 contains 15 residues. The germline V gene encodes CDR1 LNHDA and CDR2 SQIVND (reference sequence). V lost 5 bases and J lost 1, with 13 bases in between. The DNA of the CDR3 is TGTGCCAGTAGTCAGACTAAGGCGGGCACAGATACGCAGTATTTT. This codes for CASSQTKAGTDTQYF.

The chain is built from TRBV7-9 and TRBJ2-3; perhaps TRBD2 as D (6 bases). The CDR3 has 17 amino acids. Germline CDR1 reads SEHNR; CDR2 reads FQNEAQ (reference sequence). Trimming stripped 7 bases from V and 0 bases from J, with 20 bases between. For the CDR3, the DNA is TGTGCCAGCACCCCGTTTTTAGCGGATACTAGCACAGATACGCAGTATTTT. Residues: CASTPFLADTSTDTQYF.

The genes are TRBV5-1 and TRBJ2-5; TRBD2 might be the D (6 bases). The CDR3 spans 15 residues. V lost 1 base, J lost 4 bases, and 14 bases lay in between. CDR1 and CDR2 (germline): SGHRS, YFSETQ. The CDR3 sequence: CASSLSAGLSETQYF. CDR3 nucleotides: TGCGCCAGCAGCTTGTCCGCGGGGTTGTCAGAGACCCAGTACTTC.

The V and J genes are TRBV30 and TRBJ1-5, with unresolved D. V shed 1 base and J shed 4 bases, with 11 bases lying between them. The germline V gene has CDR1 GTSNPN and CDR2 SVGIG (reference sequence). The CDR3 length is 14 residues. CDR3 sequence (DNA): TGTGCCTGGAGTGCCCCAGGCCAGAATCAGCCCCAGCATTTT. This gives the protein CAWSAPGQNQPQHF.

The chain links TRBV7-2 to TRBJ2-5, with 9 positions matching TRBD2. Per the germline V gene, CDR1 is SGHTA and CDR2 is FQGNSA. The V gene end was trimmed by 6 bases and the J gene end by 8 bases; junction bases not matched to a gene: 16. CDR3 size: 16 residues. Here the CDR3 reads CASRPPPQLAGETQYF. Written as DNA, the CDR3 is TGTGCCAGCAGGCCACCCCCCCAGTTAGCGGGGGAAACCCAGTACTTC.